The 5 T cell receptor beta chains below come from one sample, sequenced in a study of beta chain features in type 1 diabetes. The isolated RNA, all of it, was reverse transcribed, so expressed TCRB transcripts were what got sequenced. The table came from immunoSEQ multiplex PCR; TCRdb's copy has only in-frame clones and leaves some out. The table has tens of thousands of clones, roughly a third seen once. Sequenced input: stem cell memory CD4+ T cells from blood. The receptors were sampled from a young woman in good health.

As DNA, the CDR3 is TGTGCCAGCAGCGTGGGCGGGAGTTCTAATGAGCAGTTCTTC. It translates to CASSVGGSSNEQFF. V usage is TRBV7-2 and J usage is TRBJ2-1, with TRBD2 identical over 7 bases. The junction had 8 bases not matched to a gene; V was cut back by 5 bases and J by 7 bases. CDR1 and CDR2 from the germline V gene are SGHTA and FQGNSA. The CDR3 loop spans 14 amino acids.

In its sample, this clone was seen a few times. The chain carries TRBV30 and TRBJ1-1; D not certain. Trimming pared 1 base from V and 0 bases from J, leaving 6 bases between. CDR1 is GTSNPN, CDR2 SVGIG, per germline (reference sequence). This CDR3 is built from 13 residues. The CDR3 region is CAWSALMNTEAFF. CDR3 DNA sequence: TGTGCCTGGAGTGCCCTTATGAACACTGAAGCTTTCTTT.

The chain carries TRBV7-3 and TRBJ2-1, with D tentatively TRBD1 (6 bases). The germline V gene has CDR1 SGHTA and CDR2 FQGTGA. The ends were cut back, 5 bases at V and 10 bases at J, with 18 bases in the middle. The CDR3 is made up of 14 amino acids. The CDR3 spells CASSHDRQVPEQFF. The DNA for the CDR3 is TGTGCCAGCAGCCACGATCGACAGGTTCCGGAGCAGTTCTTC.

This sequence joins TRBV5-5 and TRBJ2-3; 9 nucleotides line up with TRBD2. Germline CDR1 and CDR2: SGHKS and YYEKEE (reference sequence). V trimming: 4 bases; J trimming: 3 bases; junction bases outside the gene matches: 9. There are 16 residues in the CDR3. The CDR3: CASSPPAGGPTDTQYF. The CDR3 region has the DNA TGTGCCAGCAGCCCCCCGGCGGGAGGGCCGACAGATACGCAGTATTTT.

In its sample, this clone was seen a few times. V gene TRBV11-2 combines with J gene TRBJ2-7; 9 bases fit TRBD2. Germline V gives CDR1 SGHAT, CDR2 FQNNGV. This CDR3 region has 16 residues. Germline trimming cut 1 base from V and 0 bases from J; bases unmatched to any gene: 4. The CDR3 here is CASSLVTSGHSYEQYF. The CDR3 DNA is TGTGCCAGCAGCTTAGTTACTAGCGGGCACTCCTACGAGCAGTACTTC.